The rows below give T cell receptor beta chains drawn from one sample of a study of blood T cell repertoires in COVID-19. Profiled with immunoSEQ multiplex PCR; TCRdb holds only in-frame clones, not every one. The sample consists of fewer than 250,000 clones, over 80% of them appearing once. The sample was PBMCs or T cells enriched from blood (not recorded which). Source of these receptors: a woman aged 25 to 39 with acute COVID-19. CDR3s include the opening cysteine and the closing phenylalanine or tryptophan. The D gene is left open where the match is weak. Part of the rows lack a size; the others show once, few, many or a class for expanded clones.

clone_size j_call v_call d_call cdr3_nt cdr3_aa
NA TRBJ2-1 TRBV9 NA TGTGCCAGCAGCGGACAGAGGGGGGGCTCCTACAATGAGCAGTTCTTC CASSGQRGGSYNEQFF
once TRBJ1-1 TRBV10-3 NA TGTGCCATCAGCAAGTCAGGGGACGCGAACACTGAAGCTTTCTTT CAISKSGDANTEAFF
NA TRBJ2-7 TRBV29-1 NA TGCAGCGTTAGTGTGGTAGACGAGCAGTACTTC CSVSVVDEQYF
NA TRBJ1-2 TRBV29-1 NA TGCAGCGTGAGCGTCGGGGGGGCCTATGGCTACACCTTC CSVSVGGAYGYTF
NA TRBJ1-4 TRBV5-5 NA TGTGCCAGCAGCTTGGCCAAAGGAGGAGTTAATGAAAAACTGTTTTTT CASSLAKGGVNEKLFF
NA TRBJ1-5 TRBV19 TRBD1 TGTGCCACTACCGAACAGGGGTTGGGTCAGCCCCAGCATTTT CATTEQGLGQPQHF
NA TRBJ2-6 TRBV3-1/TRBV3-2 NA TGTGCCAGTTCGCGGGGAGGCTCTGGGGCCAACGTCCTGACTTTC CASSRGGSGANVLTF
NA TRBJ2-1 TRBV29-1 TRBD2 TGCAGCGTTGGACTAGCGGGAAACAATGAGCAGTTCTTC CSVGLAGNNEQFF
NA TRBJ1-5 TRBV4-3 NA TGCGCCAGCAGCCAAGAGTTCGGTCAGCCCCAGCATTTT CASSQEFGQPQHF
NA TRBJ2-7 TRBV21-1 NA TGTGCCAGCAGCAAAGCGCAGGACAGAGTCTCCTACGAGCAGTACTTC CASSKAQDRVSYEQYF
NA TRBJ2-1 TRBV2 NA TGTGCCCCCAAAGGGGGGCGCTCCGGGGGGACCTACAATGAGCAGTTCTTC CAPKGGRSGGTYNEQFF
NA TRBJ2-3 TRBV7-2 NA TGTGCCAGCAGCTTACAAGACAAGACGCAGTATTTT CASSLQDKTQYF
NA TRBJ1-6 TRBV10-3 TRBD1 TGTGCCATCAGTGAAAGGACAGGGCAACTTAATTCACCCCTCCACTTT CAISERTGQLNSPLHF
NA TRBJ1-1 TRBV5-4 TRBD1 TGTGCCAGCAGCTTGAGAAGAACCGGGACAGTAAACACTGAAGCTTTCTTT CASSLRRTGTVNTEAFF
NA TRBJ2-5 TRBV3-1/TRBV3-2 NA TGTGCCAGCAGCCAAGTTCTGACTCAAGAGACCCAGTACTTC CASSQVLTQETQYF
NA TRBJ1-1 TRBV5-6 NA TGTGCCAGCAGCCATAGGGGAAATCGGCACACTGAAGCTTTCTTT CASSHRGNRHTEAFF
NA TRBJ2-3 TRBV14 NA TGTGCCAGCAGCCGTTTTTCTAGCACAGATACGCAGTATTTT CASSRFSSTDTQYF
NA TRBJ1-1 TRBV10-3 NA TGTGCCATCAGTAGCCGCGGAGTGAACACTGAAGCTTTCTTT CAISSRGVNTEAFF
once TRBJ1-4 TRBV7-9 NA TGTGCCAGCAGCTCTCCGGAATCCCGGGGACTGTTTTTT CASSSPESRGLFF
NA TRBJ2-1 TRBV3-1/TRBV3-2 TRBD2 TGTGCCAGCAGCCCATCCTCAGCGGGGGGGCAGGGTGAGCAGTTCTTC CASSPSSAGGQGEQFF
NA TRBJ2-3 TRBV9 NA TGTGCCAGCAGCGTGGAGCTAGCAACGGCGGATACGCAGTATTTT CASSVELATADTQYF
NA TRBJ1-5 TRBV6-2/TRBV6-3 NA TGTGCCAGCAGTTACTCCGGTCAGCCCCAGCATTTT CASSYSGQPQHF
NA TRBJ2-5 TRBV3-1/TRBV3-2 TRBD2 TGTGCCAGCAGCCAAGATGGACTAGCGGGAAGCCGCGAGACCCAGTACTTC CASSQDGLAGSRETQYF
NA TRBJ1-2 TRBV7-9 TRBD1 TGTGCCAGCAGCTCTGGACCTCCGGGACAGGGGAAAGGTGGCTACACCTTC CASSSGPPGQGKGGYTF
NA TRBJ2-7 TRBV3-1/TRBV3-2 TRBD1 TGTGCCAGCAGCGAAGACAGGGCTGGAATGGACGAGCAGTACTTC CASSEDRAGMDEQYF
NA TRBJ1-1 TRBV15 TRBD1 TGTGCCACCAGCGAGACAGGGATGAACACTGAAGCTTTCTTT CATSETGMNTEAFF
NA TRBJ1-1 TRBV27 TRBD1 TGTGCCAGCAGTTCAAAGACAGGGGTGAACACTGAAGCTTTCTTT CASSSKTGVNTEAFF
NA TRBJ2-7 TRBV9 NA TGTGCCAGCAGCGTAGACGGGGGCTACGAGCAGTACTTC CASSVDGGYEQYF